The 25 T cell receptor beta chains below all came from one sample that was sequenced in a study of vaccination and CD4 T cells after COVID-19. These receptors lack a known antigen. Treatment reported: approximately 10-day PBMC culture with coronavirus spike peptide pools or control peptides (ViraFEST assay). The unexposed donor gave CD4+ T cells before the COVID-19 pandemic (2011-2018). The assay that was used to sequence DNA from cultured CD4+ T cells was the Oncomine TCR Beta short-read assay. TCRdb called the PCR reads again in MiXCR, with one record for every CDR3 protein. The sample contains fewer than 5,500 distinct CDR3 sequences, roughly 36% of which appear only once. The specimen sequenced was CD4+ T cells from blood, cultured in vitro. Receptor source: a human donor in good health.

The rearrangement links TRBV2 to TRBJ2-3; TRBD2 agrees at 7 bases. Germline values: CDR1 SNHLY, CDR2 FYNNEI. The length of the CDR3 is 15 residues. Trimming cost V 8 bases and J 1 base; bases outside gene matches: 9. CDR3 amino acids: CASLEGGLGTDTQYF. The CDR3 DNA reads TGTGCCAGCCTCGAGGGAGGACTAGGCACAGATACGCAGTATTTT.

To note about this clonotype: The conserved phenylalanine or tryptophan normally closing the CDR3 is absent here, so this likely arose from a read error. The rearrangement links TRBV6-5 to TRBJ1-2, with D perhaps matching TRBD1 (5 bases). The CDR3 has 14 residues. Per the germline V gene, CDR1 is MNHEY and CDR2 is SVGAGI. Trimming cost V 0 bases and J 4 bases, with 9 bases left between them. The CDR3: CASSYSRDGYGYTV. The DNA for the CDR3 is TGTGCCAGCAGTTACTCCCGGGACGGCTATGGCTACACCGTC.

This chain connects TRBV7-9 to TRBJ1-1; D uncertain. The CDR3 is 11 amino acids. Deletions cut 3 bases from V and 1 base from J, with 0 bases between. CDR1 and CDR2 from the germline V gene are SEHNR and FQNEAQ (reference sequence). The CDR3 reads CASSLNTEAFF. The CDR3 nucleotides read TGTGCCAGCAGCTTGAACACTGAAGCTTTCTTT. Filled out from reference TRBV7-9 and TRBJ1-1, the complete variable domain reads DTGVSQNPRHKITKRGQNVTFRCDPISEHNRLYWYRQTLGQGPEFLTYFQNEAQLEKSRLLSDRFSAERPKGSFSTLEIQRTEQGDSAMYLCASSLNTEAFFGQGTRLTVV.

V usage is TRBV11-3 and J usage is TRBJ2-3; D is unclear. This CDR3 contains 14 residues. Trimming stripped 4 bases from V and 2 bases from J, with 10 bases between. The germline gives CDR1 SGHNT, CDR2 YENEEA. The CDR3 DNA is TGTGCCAGCAGCTCGGATAGACTCACAGATACGCAGTATTTT. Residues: CASSSDRLTDTQYF.

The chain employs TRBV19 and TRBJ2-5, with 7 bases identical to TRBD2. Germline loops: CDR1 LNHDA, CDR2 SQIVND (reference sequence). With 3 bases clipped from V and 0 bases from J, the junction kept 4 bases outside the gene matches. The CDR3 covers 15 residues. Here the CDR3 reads CASSIGGGYQETQYF. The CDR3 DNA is TGTGCCAGTAGTATTGGGGGGGGTTACCAAGAGACCCAGTACTTC.

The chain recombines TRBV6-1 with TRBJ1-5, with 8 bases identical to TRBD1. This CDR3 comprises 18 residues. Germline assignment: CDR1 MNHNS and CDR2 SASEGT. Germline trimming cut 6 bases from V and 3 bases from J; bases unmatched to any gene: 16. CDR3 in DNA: TGTGCCAGCAGCCCCGGACAGGGAGGATTCGCTGACAATCAGCCCCAGCATTTT. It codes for CASSPGQGGFADNQPQHF.

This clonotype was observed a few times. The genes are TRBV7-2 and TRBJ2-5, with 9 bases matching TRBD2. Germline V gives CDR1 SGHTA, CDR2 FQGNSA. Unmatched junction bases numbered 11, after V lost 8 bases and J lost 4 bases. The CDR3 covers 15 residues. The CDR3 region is CASLPWASGAETQYF. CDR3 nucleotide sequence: TGTGCCAGCCTCCCATGGGCTAGCGGGGCAGAGACCCAGTACTTC.

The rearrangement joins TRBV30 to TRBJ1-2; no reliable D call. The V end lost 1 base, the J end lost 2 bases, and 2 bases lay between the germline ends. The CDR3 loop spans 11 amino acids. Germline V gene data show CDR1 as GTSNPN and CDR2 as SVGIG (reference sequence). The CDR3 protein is CAWSENYGYTF. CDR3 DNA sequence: TGTGCCTGGAGTGAGAACTATGGCTACACCTTC.

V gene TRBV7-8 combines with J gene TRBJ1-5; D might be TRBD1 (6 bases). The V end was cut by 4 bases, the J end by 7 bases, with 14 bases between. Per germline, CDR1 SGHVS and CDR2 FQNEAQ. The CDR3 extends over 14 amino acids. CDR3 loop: CASSSQGLGQPQHF. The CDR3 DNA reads TGTGCCAGCAGCTCTCAGGGGCTGGGGCAGCCCCAGCATTTT. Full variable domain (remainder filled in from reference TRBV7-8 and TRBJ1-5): GAGVSQSPRYKVAKRGQDVALRCDPISGHVSLFWYQQALGQGPEFLTYFQNEAQLDKSGLPSDRFFAERPEGSVSTLKIQRTQQEDSAVYLCASSSQGLGQPQHFGDGTRLSIL.

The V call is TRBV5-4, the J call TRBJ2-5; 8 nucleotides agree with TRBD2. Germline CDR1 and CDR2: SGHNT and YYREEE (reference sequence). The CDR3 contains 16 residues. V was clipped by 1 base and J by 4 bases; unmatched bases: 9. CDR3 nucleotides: TGTGCCAGCAGCTTGCCGGGACTAGAAGTCGGAGAGACCCAGTACTTC. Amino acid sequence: CASSLPGLEVGETQYF. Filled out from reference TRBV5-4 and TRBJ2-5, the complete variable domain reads ETGVTQSPTHLIKTRGQQVTLRCSSQSGHNTVSWYQQALGQGPQFIFQYYREEENGRGNFPPRFSGLQFPNYSSELNVNALELDDSALYLCASSLPGLEVGETQYFGPGTRLLVL.

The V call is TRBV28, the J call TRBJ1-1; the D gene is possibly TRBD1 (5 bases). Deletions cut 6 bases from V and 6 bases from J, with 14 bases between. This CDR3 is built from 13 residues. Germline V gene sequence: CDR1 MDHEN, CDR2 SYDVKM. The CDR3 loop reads CASSLDSEAEAFF. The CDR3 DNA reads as TGTGCCAGCAGCCTAGACAGCGAAGCTGAAGCTTTCTTT. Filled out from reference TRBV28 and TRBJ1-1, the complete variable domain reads DVKVTQSSRYLVKRTGEKVFLECVQDMDHENMFWYRQDPGLGLRLIYFSYDVKMKEKGDIPEGYSVSREKKERFSLILESASTNQTSMYLCASSLDSEAEAFFGQGTRLTVV.

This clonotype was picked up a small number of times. CDR3 residues: CASSYNQGHGYTF. In DNA, the CDR3 is TGTGCCAGCAGTTATAACCAGGGGCATGGCTACACCTTC. The V gene is TRBV6-5, the J gene TRBJ1-2; TRBD1 might be the D (6 bases). The CDR3 loop spans 13 amino acids. Trimming removed 3 bases at V and 6 bases at J, with 11 bases between. Germline V CDR1 and CDR2: MNHEY, SVGAGI.

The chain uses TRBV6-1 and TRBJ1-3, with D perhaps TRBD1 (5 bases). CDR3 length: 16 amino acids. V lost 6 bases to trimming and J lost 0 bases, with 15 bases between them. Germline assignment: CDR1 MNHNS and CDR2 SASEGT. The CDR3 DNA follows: TGTGCCAGCAGGACCGGGACTCACTACTCTGGAAACACCATATATTTT. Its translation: CASRTGTHYSGNTIYF.

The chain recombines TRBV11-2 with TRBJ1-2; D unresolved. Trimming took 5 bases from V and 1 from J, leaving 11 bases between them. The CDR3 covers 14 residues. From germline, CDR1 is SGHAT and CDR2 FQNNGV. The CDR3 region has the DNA TGTGCCAGCAGCCCTAGCGAGGTTAACTATGGCTACACCTTC. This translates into CASSPSEVNYGYTF.

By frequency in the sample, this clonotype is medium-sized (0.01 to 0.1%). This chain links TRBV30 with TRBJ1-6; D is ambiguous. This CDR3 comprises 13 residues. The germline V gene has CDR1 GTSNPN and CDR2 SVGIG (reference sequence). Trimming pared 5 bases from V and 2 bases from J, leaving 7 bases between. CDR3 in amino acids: CAWSRTYNSPLHF. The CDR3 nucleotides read TGTGCCTGGTCGCGGACCTATAATTCACCCCTCCACTTT.

CDR3 in DNA: TGTGCCAGCAGCTTGACTCGGAGCGGGGAGCTGTTTTTT. Translated, it gives CASSLTRSGELFF. V gene TRBV7-2 combines with J gene TRBJ2-2; D is ambiguous. With 3 bases removed from V and 7 bases from J, the gap between germline ends came to 9 bases. In germline, CDR1 is SGHTA, CDR2 FQGNSA. The CDR3 has 13 amino acids.

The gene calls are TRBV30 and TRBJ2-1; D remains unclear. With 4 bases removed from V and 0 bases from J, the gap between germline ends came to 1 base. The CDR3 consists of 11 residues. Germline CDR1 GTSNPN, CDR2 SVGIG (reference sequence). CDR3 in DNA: TGTGCCTGGACCTCCTACAATGAGCAGTTCTTC. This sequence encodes CAWTSYNEQFF.

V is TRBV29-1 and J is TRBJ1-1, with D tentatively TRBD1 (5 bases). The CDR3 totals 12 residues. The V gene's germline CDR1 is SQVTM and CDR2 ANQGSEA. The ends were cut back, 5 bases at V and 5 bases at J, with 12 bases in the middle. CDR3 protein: CSVWYGGTEAFF. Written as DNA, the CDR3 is TGCAGCGTTTGGTACGGGGGAACTGAAGCTTTCTTT.

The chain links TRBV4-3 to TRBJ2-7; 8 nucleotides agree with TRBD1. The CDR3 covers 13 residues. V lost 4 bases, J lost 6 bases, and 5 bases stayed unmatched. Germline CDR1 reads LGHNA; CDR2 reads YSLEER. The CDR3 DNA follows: TGCGCCAGCAGCCCCCGGACAGGGCGCGAGCAGTACTTC. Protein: CASSPRTGREQYF.

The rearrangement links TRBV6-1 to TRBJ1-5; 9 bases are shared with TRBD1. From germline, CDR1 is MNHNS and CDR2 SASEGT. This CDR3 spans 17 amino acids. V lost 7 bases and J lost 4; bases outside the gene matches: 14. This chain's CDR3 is CASIASGRTGENQPQHF. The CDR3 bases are TGTGCCAGCATTGCAAGCGGGCGGACAGGGGAAAATCAGCCCCAGCATTTT.

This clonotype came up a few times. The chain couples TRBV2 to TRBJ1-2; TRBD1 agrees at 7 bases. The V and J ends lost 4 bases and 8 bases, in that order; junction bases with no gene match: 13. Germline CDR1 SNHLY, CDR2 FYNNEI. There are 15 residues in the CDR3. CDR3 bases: TGTGCCAGCAGTGTCACAGATCAGGGGGGCCAAGGCTACACCTTC. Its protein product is CASSVTDQGGQGYTF.

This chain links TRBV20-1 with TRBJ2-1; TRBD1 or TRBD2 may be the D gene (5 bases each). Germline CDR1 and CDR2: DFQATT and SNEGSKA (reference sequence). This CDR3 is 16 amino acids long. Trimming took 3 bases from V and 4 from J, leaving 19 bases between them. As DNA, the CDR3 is TGCAGTGCTAGCAAATATTCCGGGACGGTGTACAATGAGCAGTTCTTC. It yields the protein CSASKYSGTVYNEQFF.

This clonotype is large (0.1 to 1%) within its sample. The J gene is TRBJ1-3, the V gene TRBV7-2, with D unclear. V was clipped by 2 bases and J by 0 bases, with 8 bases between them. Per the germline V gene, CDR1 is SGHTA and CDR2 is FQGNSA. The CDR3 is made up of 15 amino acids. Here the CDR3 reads CASSLKPYSGNTIYF. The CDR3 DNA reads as TGTGCCAGCAGCTTAAAGCCCTACTCTGGAAACACCATATATTTT.

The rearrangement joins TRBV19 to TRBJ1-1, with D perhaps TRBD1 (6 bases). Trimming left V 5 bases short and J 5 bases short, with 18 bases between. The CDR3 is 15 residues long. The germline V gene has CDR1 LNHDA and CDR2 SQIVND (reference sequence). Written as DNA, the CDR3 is TGTGCCAGTAGTGGTAATCGGGGGGCGAAAACTGAAGCTTTCTTT. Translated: CASSGNRGAKTEAFF.

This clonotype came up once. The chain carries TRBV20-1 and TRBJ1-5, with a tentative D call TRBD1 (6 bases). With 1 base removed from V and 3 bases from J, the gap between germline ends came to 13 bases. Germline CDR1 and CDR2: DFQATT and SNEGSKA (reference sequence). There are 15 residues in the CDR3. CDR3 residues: CSARVEGEPNQPQHF. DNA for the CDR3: TGCAGTGCTAGAGTCGAGGGGGAGCCCAATCAGCCCCAGCATTTT.